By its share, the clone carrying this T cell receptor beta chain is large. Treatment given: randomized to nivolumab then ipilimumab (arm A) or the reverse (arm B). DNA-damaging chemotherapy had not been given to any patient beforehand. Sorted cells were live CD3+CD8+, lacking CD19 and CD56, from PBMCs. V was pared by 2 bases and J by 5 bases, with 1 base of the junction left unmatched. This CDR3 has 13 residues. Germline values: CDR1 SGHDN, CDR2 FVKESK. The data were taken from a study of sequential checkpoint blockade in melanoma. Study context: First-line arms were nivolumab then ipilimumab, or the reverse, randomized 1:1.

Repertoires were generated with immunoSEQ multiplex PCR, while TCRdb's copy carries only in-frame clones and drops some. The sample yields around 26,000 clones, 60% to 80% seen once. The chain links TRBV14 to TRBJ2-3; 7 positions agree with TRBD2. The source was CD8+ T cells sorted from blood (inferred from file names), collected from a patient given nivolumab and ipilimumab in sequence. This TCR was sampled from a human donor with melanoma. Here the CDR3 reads CASSQLAGDTQYF. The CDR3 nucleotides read TGTGCCAGCAGCCAATTAGCGGGAGATACGCAGTATTTT.